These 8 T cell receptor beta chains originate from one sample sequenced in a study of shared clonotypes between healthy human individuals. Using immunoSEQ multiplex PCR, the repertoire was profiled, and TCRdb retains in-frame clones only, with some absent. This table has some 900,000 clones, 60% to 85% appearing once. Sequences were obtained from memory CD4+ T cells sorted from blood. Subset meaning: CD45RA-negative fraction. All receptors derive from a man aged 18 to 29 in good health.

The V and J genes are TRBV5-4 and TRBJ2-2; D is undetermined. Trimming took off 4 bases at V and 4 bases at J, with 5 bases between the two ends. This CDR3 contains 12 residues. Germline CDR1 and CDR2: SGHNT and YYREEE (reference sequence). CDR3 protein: CASSAITGELFF. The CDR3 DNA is TGTGCCAGCAGCGCAATCACCGGGGAGCTGTTTTTT.

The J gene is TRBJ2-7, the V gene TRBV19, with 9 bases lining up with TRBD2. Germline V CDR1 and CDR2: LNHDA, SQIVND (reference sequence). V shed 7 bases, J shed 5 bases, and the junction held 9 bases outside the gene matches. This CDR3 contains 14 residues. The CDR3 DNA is TGTGCCAGTATGGATAGCGGGAGAAGAGACGAGCAGTACTTC. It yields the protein CASMDSGRRDEQYF.

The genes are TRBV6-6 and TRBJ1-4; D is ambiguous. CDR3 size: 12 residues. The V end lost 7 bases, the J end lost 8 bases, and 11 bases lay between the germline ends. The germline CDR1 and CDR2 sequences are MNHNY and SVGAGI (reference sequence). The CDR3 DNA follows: TGTGCCAGCACCAGTAATACGGAAAAACTGTTTTTT. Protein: CASTSNTEKLFF.

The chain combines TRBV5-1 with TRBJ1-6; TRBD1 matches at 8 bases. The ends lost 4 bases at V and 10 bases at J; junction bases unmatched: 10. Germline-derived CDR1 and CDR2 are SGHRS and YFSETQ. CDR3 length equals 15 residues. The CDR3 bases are TGCGCCAGCAGCCCGGACCAGGGGGCAGGGTCACCCCTCCACTTT. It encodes CASSPDQGAGSPLHF.

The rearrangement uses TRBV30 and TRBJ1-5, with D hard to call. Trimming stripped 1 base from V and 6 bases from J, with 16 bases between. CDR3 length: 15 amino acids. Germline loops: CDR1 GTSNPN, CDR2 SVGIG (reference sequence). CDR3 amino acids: CAWSGRLFRSQPQHF. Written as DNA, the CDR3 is TGTGCCTGGAGTGGTAGGCTATTCCGAAGTCAGCCCCAGCATTTT.

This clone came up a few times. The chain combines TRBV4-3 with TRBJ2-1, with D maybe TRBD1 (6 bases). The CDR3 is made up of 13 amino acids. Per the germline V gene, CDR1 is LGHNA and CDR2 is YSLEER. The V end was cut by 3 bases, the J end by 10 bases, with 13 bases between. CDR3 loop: CASSHNRVYEQFF. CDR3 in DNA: TGCGCCAGCAGCCATAACAGGGTCTACGAGCAGTTCTTC.

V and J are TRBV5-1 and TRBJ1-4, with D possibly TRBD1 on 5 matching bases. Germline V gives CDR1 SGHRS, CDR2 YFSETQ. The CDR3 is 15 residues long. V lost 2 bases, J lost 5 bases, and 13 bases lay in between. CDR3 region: CASSLQQGANEKLFF. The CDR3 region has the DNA TGCGCCAGCAGCTTACAACAAGGGGCGAATGAAAAACTGTTTTTT.

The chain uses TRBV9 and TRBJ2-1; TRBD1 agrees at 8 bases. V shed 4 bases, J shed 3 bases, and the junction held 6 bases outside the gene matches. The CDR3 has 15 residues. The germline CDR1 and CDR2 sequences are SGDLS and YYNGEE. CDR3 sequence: CASSPGQVHYNEQFF. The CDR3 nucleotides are TGTGCCAGCAGCCCGGGACAGGTCCACTACAATGAGCAGTTCTTC.